This TCR beta chain originates from a study of cytomegalovirus exposure and HLA in healthy donors. Findings and limits, study-wide: TCR beta sequences reportedly predicted the HLA-A and HLA-B alleles of most subjects accurately. Generally TCR sequences proved uncommon, though certain public TCRs appeared in numerous donors.

Primers: 60 Vbeta forward and 13 Jbeta reverse. Produced via immunoSEQ multiplex PCR; TCRdb's table is partial and in-frame only. The profile shows around 99,000 clones, about 63% of them singletons. Of note for this clone: Its antigen is unknown.

The sequenced material came from PBMCs. The TCR originated in a woman in her thirties in good health and CMV-seronegative.

Here the CDR3 DNA reads TGTGCCAGCAGTTACCTCTACGCAGGAGAAGCTTTCTTT. Amino acids: CASSYLYAGEAFF. The chain is built from TRBV6-5 and TRBJ1-1, with no clear D. Germline lookup yields CDR1 MNHEY and CDR2 SVGAGI. This CDR3 comprises 13 residues. V was trimmed by 2 bases and J by 8 bases, leaving 12 bases between them.